This T cell receptor beta chain was recovered during a study of T cells in Graves' hyperthyroidism and ophthalmopathy. Notes on the study in general: For ophthalmopathy, model prediction preceded onset by a median approximately 6 months. Blood samples included most of the expanded thyroid clonotypes exceeding 0.001.

This clonotype has a handful of counts. Antigen specificity is unknown. This CDR3 comprises 15 residues. Trimming cost V 2 bases and J 6 bases; bases outside gene matches: 6. Germline loops: CDR1 LNHDA, CDR2 SQIVND (reference sequence). This sample holds PBMCs from roughly 10 ml fresh peripheral blood. RNA transcripts served as the template for amplifying TCR beta CDR3 regions. TCR CDR3 regions were first amplified by RT-PCR with HTBI primers. TCRdb re-derived calls from the multiplex PCR reads in MiXCR, one entry per CDR3 protein. Of more than 350,000 distinct CDR3 sequences detected, about 16% appear once; the ten largest clones hold roughly 19%.

The TCR comes from an older woman with Graves' ophthalmopathy. V and J are TRBV19 and TRBJ2-1; 8 bases map to TRBD2. Sequencing used blood. The CDR3 protein is CASSIRAGVSNEQFF. The CDR3 DNA follows: TGTGCCAGTAGTATACGAGCGGGAGTTAGCAATGAGCAGTTCTTC. Using reference TRBV19 and TRBJ2-1 for the parts outside the CDR3, the full variable domain is DGGITQSPKYLFRKEGQNVTLSCEQNLNHDAMYWYRQDPGQGLRLIYYSQIVNDFQKGDIAEGYSVSREKKESFPLTVTSAQKNPTAFYLCASSIRAGVSNEQFFGPGTRLTVL.